This T cell receptor (beta chain) emerged from a study of graft-versus-host responses after intestinal transplantation. The CDR3 is 14 residues long. Deletions cut 7 bases from V and 0 bases from J, with 10 bases between. Germline CDR1 LNHDA, CDR2 SQIVND (reference sequence). With respect to this clone: Its antigen remains unknown.

Study results and caveats: Association was observed between peak circulating GvH clone levels and early post-transplant HvG declines.

Here immunoSEQ multiplex PCR was the method, and the copy in TCRdb shows in-frame clones only, minus some. The top ten hold roughly 2.1% of the sample, which has some 22,000 clones, roughly 90% seen once. Sequences were derived from PBMCs, sampled just over 38 days after intestinal transplant. The genes are TRBV19 and TRBJ2-1; the D gene is possibly TRBD2 (6 bases). The receptor's source is a human patient who received an intestinal transplant, so some T cells may come from the graft donor. CDR3 region: CASTEGRSYNEQFF. CDR3 bases: TGTGCCAGTACGGAGGGACGCTCCTACAATGAGCAGTTCTTC.